Each of the 10 T cell receptor beta chains below was sequenced from the same sample in a study of early T cells in non-severe SARS-CoV-2 infection. One entry per CDR3 protein results from TCRdb running MiXCR on the 5' RACE reads. The repertoire holds around 80,000 distinct CDR3 sequences, with approximately 13% as singletons. The sequenced sample consisted of whole blood. The origin of the receptors is an adult who was a healthcare worker with PCR-confirmed SARS-CoV-2 infection or an uninfected control (not recorded which).

This clonotype was detected ten times or more. The chain employs TRBV11-2 and TRBJ1-4, with D perhaps matching TRBD1 (6 bases). Germline CDR1 SGHAT, CDR2 FQNNGV. Trimming removed 2 bases at V and 5 bases at J, with 15 bases between. The CDR3 is made up of 16 amino acids. In nucleotides, the CDR3 is TGTGCCAGCAGCTTATCCCTACAGGGCGGGAATGAAAAACTGTTTTTT. As protein: CASSLSLQGGNEKLFF.

This chain joins TRBV7-8 and TRBJ2-1; 7 bases agree with TRBD2. The CDR3 length is 16 residues. Germline CDR1 SGHVS, CDR2 FQNEAQ. The J segment lost 0 bases and the V segment lost 5 bases, leaving 7 bases of the junction unmatched. CDR3: CASSRWRGISYNEQFF. CDR3 coding DNA: TGTGCCAGCAGCCGATGGCGGGGGATCTCCTACAATGAGCAGTTCTTC.

This clonotype was recorded many times. This sequence joins TRBV18 and TRBJ2-1; D call uncertain. Germline CDR1 reads KGHSH; CDR2 reads LQKENI. The CDR3 covers 13 residues. The germline V and J ends were trimmed by 3 bases and 0 bases, with 3 bases remaining between them. CDR3 DNA: TGTGCCAGCTCACCGCCCTCCTACAATGAGCAGTTCTTC. As protein: CASSPPSYNEQFF.

This clonotype occurred a few times. This chain joins TRBV3-1 and TRBJ1-1; TRBD1 agrees at 8 bases. Germline V CDR1 and CDR2: LGHDT, YNNKEL (reference sequence). The CDR3 sequence is 19 residues long. Unmatched junction bases numbered 12, after V lost 0 bases and J lost 0 bases. The CDR3, as DNA: TGTGCCAGCAGCCAAGATTGGGGCAGGGGGCCGTTTATGAACACTGAAGCTTTCTTT. Translation: CASSQDWGRGPFMNTEAFF.

This clonotype has at least ten counts. The J gene is TRBJ1-1, the V gene TRBV18; 7 bases match TRBD1. Germline CDR1 KGHSH, CDR2 LQKENI. Trimming took 6 bases from V and 0 from J; bases not matched to a gene: 4. The CDR3 length is 14 residues. In DNA form, the CDR3 reads TGTGCCAGCTCTTCGGGACAGTTGAACACTGAAGCTTTCTTT. Its translation: CASSSGQLNTEAFF.

The chain joins TRBV6-6 to TRBJ1-3; TRBD1 might be the D (6 bases). The CDR3 runs 18 residues. Trimming pared 2 bases from V and 0 bases from J, leaving 17 bases between. Germline V lookup: CDR1 MNHNY, CDR2 SVGAGI (reference sequence). The CDR3 coding sequence is TGTGCCAGCAGTTACGACGGACAGCAAATTAGCTCTGGAAACACCATATATTTT. This translates into CASSYDGQQISSGNTIYF.

The chain combines TRBV7-9 with TRBJ2-2; D is uncertain. V dropped 4 bases and J dropped 3 bases, with 3 bases sitting between them. Germline CDR1 reads SEHNR; CDR2 reads FQNEAQ (reference sequence). This CDR3 has 12 residues. The CDR3 reads CASSWDTGELFF. Written as DNA, the CDR3 is TGTGCCAGCAGCTGGGACACCGGGGAGCTGTTTTTT.

This clonotype was observed a few times. In nucleotides, the CDR3 is TGTGCCAGCAGCCAAGTGTTGGGCTATGGCTACACCTTC. Residues: CASSQVLGYGYTF. The rearrangement uses TRBV3-1 and TRBJ1-2; D is ambiguous. The CDR3 runs 13 residues. Trimming shortened V by 1 base and J by 4 bases, and 7 bases separated the two germline ends. Germline values: CDR1 LGHDT, CDR2 YNNKEL (reference sequence).

The chain recombines TRBV9 with TRBJ1-1; tentative D call: TRBD1 (5 bases). CDR3 length: 15 residues. V was cut by 1 base and J by 3 bases, with 13 bases left in between. Germline lookup yields CDR1 SGDLS and CDR2 YYNGEE. CDR3 nucleotide sequence: TGTGCCAGCAGCGTAATGGGGCAGTGGGACACTGAAGCTTTCTTT. Encoded protein: CASSVMGQWDTEAFF.

V and J are TRBV12-3 or TRBV12-4 and TRBJ1-2, with 7 bases fitting TRBD1. The length of the CDR3 is 13 residues. V trimming: 5 bases; J trimming: 4 bases; junction bases outside the gene matches: 4. CDR3 nucleotides: TGTGCCAGCAGTCTACAGGGGCCCTATGGCTACACCTTC. Amino acids: CASSLQGPYGYTF.